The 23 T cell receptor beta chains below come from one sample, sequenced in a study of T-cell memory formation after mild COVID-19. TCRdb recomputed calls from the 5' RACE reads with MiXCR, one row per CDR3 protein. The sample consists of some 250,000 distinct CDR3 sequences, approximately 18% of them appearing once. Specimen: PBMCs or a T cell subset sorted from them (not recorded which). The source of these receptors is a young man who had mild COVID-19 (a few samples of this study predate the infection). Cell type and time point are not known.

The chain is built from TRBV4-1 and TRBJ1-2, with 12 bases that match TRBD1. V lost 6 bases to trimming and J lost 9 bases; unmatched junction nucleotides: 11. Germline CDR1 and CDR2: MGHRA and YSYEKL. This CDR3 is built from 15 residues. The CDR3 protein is CASRTPGQGAASYTF. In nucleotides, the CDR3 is TGCGCCAGCAGAACACCGGGACAGGGGGCGGCGAGCTACACCTTC.

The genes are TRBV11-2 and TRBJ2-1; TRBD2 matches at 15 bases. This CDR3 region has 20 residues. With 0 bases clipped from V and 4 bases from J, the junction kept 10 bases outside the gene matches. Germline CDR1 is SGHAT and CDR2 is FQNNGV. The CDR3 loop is CASSLDGLAGGPYFYNEQFF. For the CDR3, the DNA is TGTGCCAGCAGCTTAGACGGACTAGCGGGGGGGCCTTATTTTTACAATGAGCAGTTCTTC.

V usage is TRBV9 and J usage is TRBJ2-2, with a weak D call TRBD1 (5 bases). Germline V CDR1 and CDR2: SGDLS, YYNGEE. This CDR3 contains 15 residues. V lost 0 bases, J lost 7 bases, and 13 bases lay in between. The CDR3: CASSVAPGSVGELFF. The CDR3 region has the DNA TGTGCCAGCAGCGTAGCACCAGGGTCTGTCGGGGAGCTGTTTTTT.

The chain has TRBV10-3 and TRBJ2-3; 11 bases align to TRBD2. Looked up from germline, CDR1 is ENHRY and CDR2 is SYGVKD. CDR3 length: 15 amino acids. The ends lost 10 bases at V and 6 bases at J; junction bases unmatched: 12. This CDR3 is CATRELSGGADTQYF. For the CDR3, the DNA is TGTGCCACCCGGGAACTTAGCGGGGGGGCGGATACGCAGTATTTT.

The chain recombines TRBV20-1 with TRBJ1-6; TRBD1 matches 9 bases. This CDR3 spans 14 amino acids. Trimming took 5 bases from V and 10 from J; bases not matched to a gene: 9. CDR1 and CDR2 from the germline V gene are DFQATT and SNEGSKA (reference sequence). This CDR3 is CSAVGGQGLSPLHF. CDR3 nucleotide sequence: TGCAGTGCTGTGGGGGGACAGGGTTTGTCACCCCTCCACTTT.

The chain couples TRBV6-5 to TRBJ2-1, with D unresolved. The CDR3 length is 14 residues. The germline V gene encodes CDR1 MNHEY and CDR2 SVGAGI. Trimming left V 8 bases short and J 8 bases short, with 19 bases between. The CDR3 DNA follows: TGTGCCAGCTCGGTCCGTCCCGACCAGGATGAGCAGTTCTTC. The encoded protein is CASSVRPDQDEQFF.

Here the CDR3 reads CASSPQLARTDTQYF. CDR3 sequence (DNA): TGTGCCAGCAGCCCACAACTAGCGCGGACAGATACGCAGTATTTT. The genes are TRBV9 and TRBJ2-3; 7 nucleotides match TRBD2. Germline CDR1 reads SGDLS; CDR2 reads YYNGEE. CDR3 size: 15 residues. V shed 4 bases and J 3 bases; nucleotides not matched to a gene: 8. Full variable domain (rest looked up from reference TRBV9 and TRBJ2-3): DSGVTQTPKHLITATGQRVTLRCSPRSGDLSVYWYQQSLDQGLQFLIQYYNGEERAKGNILERFSAQQFPDLHSELNLSSLELGDSALYFCASSPQLARTDTQYFGPGTRLTVL.

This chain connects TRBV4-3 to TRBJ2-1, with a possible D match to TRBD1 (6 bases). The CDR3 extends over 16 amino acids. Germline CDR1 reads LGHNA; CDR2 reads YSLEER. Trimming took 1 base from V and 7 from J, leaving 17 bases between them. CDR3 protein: CASSQGVTGLSNEQFF. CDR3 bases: TGCGCCAGCAGCCAAGGGGTTACAGGGCTCAGTAATGAGCAGTTCTTC.

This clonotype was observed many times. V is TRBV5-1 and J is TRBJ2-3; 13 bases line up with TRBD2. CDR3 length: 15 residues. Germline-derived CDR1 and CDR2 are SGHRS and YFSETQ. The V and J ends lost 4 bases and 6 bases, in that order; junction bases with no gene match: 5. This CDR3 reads CASSTQTSGGDTQYF. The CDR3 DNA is TGCGCCAGCAGCACTCAGACTAGCGGGGGGGATACGCAGTATTTT.

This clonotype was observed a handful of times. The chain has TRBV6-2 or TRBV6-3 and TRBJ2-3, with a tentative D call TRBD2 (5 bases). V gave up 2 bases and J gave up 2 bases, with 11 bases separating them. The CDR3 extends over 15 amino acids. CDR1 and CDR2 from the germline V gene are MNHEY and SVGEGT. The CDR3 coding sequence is TGTGCCAGCAGTTACGACTACCAGAACACAGATACGCAGTATTTT. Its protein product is CASSYDYQNTDTQYF.

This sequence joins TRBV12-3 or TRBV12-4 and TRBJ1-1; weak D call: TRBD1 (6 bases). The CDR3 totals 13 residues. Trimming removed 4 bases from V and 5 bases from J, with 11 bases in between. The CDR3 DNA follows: TGTGCCAGCAGTTCCACAGGGAGGACTGAAGCTTTCTTT. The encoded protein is CASSSTGRTEAFF.

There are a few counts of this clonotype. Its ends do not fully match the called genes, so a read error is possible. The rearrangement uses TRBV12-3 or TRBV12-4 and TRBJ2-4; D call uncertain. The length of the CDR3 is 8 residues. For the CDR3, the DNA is TGTGCCAGCAGCCCACCGGACTTC. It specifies CASSPPDF.

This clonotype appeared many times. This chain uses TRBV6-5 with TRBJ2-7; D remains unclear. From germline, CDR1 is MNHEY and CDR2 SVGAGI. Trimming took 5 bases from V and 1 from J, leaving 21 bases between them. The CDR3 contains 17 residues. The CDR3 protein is CASSLNPGPAESYEQYF. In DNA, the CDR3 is TGTGCCAGCAGTCTAAACCCCGGGCCGGCAGAATCCTACGAGCAGTACTTC.

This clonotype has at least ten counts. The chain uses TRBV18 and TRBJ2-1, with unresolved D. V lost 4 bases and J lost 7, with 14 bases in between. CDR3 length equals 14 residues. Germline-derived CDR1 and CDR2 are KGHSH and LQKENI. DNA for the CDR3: TGTGCCAGCTCACAATCGACTTCCGGGAATGAGCAGTTCTTC. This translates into CASSQSTSGNEQFF.

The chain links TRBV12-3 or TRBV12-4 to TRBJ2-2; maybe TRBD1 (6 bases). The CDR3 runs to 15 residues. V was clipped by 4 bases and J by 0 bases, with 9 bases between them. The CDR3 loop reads CASSSQGSNTGELFF. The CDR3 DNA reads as TGTGCCAGCAGTTCACAGGGTTCGAACACCGGGGAGCTGTTTTTT.

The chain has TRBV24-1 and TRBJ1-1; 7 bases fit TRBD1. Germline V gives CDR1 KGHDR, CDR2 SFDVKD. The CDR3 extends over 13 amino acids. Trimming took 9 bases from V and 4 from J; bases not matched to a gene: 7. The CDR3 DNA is TGTGCCACCGCTAAGACAGGGTCCACTGAAGCTTTCTTT. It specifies CATAKTGSTEAFF.

CDR3 in amino acids: CASTQGQLSGNTIYF. The DNA for the CDR3 is TGTGCCAGCACTCAGGGACAGCTCTCTGGAAACACCATATATTTT. The rearrangement links TRBV6-5 to TRBJ1-3, with 7 bases lining up with TRBD1. Trimming removed 7 bases from V and 0 bases from J; junction bases left unmatched: 6. Germline CDR1 reads MNHEY; CDR2 reads SVGAGI. The CDR3 is 15 amino acids.

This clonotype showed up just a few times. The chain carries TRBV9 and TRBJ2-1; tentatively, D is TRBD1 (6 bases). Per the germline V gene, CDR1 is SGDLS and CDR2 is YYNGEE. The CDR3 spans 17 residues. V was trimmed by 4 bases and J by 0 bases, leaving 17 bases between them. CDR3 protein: CASSPRGDTSSYNEQFF. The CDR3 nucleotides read TGTGCCAGCAGCCCTAGAGGGGACACTAGCTCCTACAATGAGCAGTTCTTC.

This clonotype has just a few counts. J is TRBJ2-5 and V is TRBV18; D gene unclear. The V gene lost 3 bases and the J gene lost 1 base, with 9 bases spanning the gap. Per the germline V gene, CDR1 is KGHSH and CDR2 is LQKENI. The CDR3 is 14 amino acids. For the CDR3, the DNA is TGTGCCAGCTCACCCTTTTGGGGCCAAGAGACCCAGTACTTC. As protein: CASSPFWGQETQYF.

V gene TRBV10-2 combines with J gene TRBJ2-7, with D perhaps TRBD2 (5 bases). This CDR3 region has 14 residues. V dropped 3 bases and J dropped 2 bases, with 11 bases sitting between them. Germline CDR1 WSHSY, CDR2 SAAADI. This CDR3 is CASSDPGNTYEQYF. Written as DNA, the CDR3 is TGCGCCAGCAGTGACCCCGGGAACACCTACGAGCAGTACTTC.

The CDR3 reads CASSEYGQGETQYF. The CDR3, as DNA: TGTGCCAGCAGTGAATACGGACAGGGAGAGACCCAGTACTTC. The chain couples TRBV2 to TRBJ2-5; 8 nucleotides match TRBD1. Germline assignment: CDR1 SNHLY and CDR2 FYNNEI. CDR3 length: 14 amino acids. With V trimmed by 2 bases and J by 4 bases, 3 bases remained unmatched.

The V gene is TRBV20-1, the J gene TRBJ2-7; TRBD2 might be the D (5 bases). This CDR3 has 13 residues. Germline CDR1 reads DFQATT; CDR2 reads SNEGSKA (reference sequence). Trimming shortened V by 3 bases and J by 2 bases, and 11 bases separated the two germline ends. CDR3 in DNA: TGCAGTGCTAGGTCCGGGGAAACCTACGAGCAGTACGTC. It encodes CSARSGETYEQYV.

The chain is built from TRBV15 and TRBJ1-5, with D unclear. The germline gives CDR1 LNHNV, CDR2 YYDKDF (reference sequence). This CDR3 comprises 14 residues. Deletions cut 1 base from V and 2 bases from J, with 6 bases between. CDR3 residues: CATSRAHGNQPQHF. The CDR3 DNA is TGTGCCACCAGCAGAGCACACGGCAATCAGCCCCAGCATTTT.